These T cell receptor beta chains were read from a single sample in a study of tumor and adjacent non-tumor tissue in lung cancer. MiXCR, applied by TCRdb to the multiplex PCR reads, yields one record per CDR3 protein. The sample shows approximately 120,000 distinct CDR3 sequences, around 57% of them seen only once. The sequenced sample consisted of distant non-tumor lung tissue. All receptors come from a man in his 60s with non-small cell lung cancer. The CDR3 runs from the conserved cysteine through the conserved F or W. Each record gives: CDR3 length, J gene, D gene, clone size, V gene, CDR3 protein, CDR3 DNA. A D gene is named only where the DNA matches it firmly. Clone size is given for some rows only: seen once, a few or many times, or a class if the clone is expanded.

>17|TRBJ2-5|TRBD1|-|TRBV6-1
CASRRKTGTGIEETQYF
TGTGCCAGCAGACGGAAGACCGGGACAGGCATTGAAGAGACCCAGTACTTC
>18|TRBJ2-1|TRBD2|once|TRBV6-5
CASSYSEFAGGFYNEQFF
TGTGCCAGCAGTTACTCGGAGTTCGCGGGAGGGTTCTACAATGAACAGTTCTTC
>13|TRBJ2-7|TRBD1|many|TRBV12-3/TRBV12-4
CASSPGQRIEQYF
TGTGCCAGCAGCCCGGGACAGAGGATTGAGCAGTACTTC
>16|TRBJ2-3|TRBD1|-|TRBV2
CTSSEGWQGAQGTQYF
TGTACCAGCAGTGAAGGTTGGCAGGGGGCGCAGGGTACGCAGTATTTT
>20|TRBJ2-7|-|-|TRBV6-5
CAGSYPTRRQGREGRFEQYF
TGTGCCGGCAGTTACCCAACGAGGAGACAGGGGCGGGAGGGCCGGTTCGAACAGTATTTC
>13|TRBJ2-7|TRBD1|-|TRBV29-1
CSGLGQGEYEQYF
TGCAGCGGCTTGGGACAGGGGGAATACGAGCAGTACTTC
>12|TRBJ2-2|TRBD1|-|TRBV5-4
CARGDRSGELFF
TGTGCCAGAGGGGACAGGAGCGGGGAGCTGTTTTTT
>16|TRBJ2-1|TRBD2|-|TRBV6-6
CASSHSGTSGSREQFF
TGTGCCAGCAGCCATTCCGGGACTAGCGGGAGCCGTGAGCAGTTCTTC
>17|TRBJ2-3|TRBD2|-|TRBV4-2
CVSGQDYSLAGGDTQYF
TGTGTCAGCGGCCAAGATTATTCGCTAGCGGGAGGAGATACGCAGTATTTT
>13|TRBJ1-1|-|-|TRBV28
CAVTVGQNTEAFF
TGTGCCGTCACTGTGGGACAGAACACTGAAGCTTTCTTT
>15|TRBJ2-1|-|many|TRBV12-5
CASGLVDGSYNEQFF
TGTGCTAGTGGTTTGGTCGACGGGTCCTACAATGAGCAGTTCTTC
>12|TRBJ1-2|-|many|TRBV28
CASGPRGDGYTF
TGTGCCAGCGGACCCAGGGGTGACGGCTACACCTTC
>15|TRBJ2-5|-|once|TRBV4-2
CASSQQGGELETQYF
TGTGCCAGCAGCCAACAGGGGGGGGAGCTGGAGACCCAGTACTTC
>14|TRBJ2-7|TRBD1|many|TRBV20-1
CSASDRSPPYEQYF
TGCAGTGCTTCGGACAGGAGTCCACCCTACGAGCAGTACTTC
>14|TRBJ2-7|-|-|TRBV11-1
CASSYISDQYEQYF
TGTGCCAGCAGCTATATTAGCGACCAATACGAACAGTACTTC
>15|TRBJ1-5|TRBD1|-|TRBV2
CASKGGGNSNQPQHF
TGTGCAAGCAAAGGGGGCGGGAATAGCAATCAGCCCCAGCATTTT
>16|TRBJ2-3|-|many|TRBV6-5
CASSYSRLGLTDTQYF
TGTGCCAGCAGTTACTCGCGGCTAGGTCTCACAGATACGCAGTATTTT
>16|TRBJ2-1|-|-|TRBV6-1
CASSVALGNPYNEQFF
TGTGCCAGCAGTGTTGCCCTAGGCAACCCCTACAATGAGCAGTTCTTC
>19|TRBJ2-1|TRBD2|few|TRBV7-9
CASSRLLGTSGISYNEQFF
TGTGCCAGCAGCCGTTTACTCGGGACTAGCGGGATCTCCTACAATGAGCAGTTCTTC
>16|TRBJ2-5|TRBD1|many|TRBV6-5
CASSYSGTGGWETQYF
TGTGCCAGCAGTTACTCGGGAACAGGGGGTTGGGAGACCCAGTACTTC
>20|TRBJ2-3|TRBD2|-|TRBV11-2
CASSVFDATSGMRVTDTQYF
TGTGCCAGCAGCGTATTTGACGCAACTAGCGGGATGAGGGTCACAGATACGCAGTATTTT
>20|TRBJ2-6|TRBD2|-|TRBV6-2/TRBV6-3
CTSSYPSGRAPHSGANVLTF
TGTACCAGTAGTTACCCGAGCGGGAGGGCCCCCCACTCTGGGGCCAACGTCCTGACTTTC
>18|TRBJ2-7|TRBD2|many|TRBV4-2
CASSPRVGGLSSGYEQYF
TGTGCCAGCAGCCCAAGAGTTGGGGGTTTGTCTAGCGGATACGAGCAGTACTTC
>13|TRBJ1-1|-|many|TRBV5-4
CASSPGENTEAFF
TGTGCCAGCAGCCCCGGGGAGAACACTGAAGCTTTCTTT
>14|TRBJ2-1|-|-|TRBV11-3
CAGSWEGPADEQLF
TGTGCTGGCAGCTGGGAAGGACCAGCGGATGAGCAGTTATTC
>13|TRBJ2-5|TRBD1|-|TRBV4-3
CTSSRDRRETQYF
TGCACCAGCAGCCGGGACAGGAGGGAGACCCAGTACTTC
>14|TRBJ2-4|-|-|TRBV11-3
CASSRGPDKNIQYF
TGTGCCAGCAGCCGAGGGCCGGACAAGAACATTCAGTACTTC
>18|TRBJ2-7|TRBD2|many|TRBV6-7
CASSYGEPLAGRLHEQYF
TGTGCCAGCAGTTACGGGGAACCTTTAGCGGGAAGACTACACGAGCAGTACTTC
>14|TRBJ1-4|-|-|TRBV12-3/TRBV12-4
CASRPGHGYEKLFF
TGTGCAAGCAGACCAGGACATGGGTACGAAAAACTGTTTTTT
>15|TRBJ2-7|-|many|TRBV6-6
CASGSLSRAVGEQYF
TGTGCCAGCGGCAGTTTGAGCAGGGCCGTCGGGGAGCAGTACTTC
>14|TRBJ1-5|-|few|TRBV6-5
CACSRGPTNQPQHF
TGTGCCTGCAGTCGGGGGCCCACCAATCAGCCCCAGCATTTT
>13|TRBJ1-1|-|many|TRBV12-3/TRBV12-4
CASSLVSNTEAFF
TGTGCCAGCAGTTTAGTATCGAACACTGAAGCTTTCTTT
>13|TRBJ1-1|-|-|TRBV5-1
CASSLRTDAEAFF
TGCGCCAGCAGCTTGAGGACAGACGCTGAAGCTTTCTTT
>17|TRBJ2-5|TRBD2|-|TRBV7-8
CASSLAVLAGERETQCF
TGTGCCAGCAGCTTAGCGGTGTTAGCGGGGGAGCGAGAGACCCAGTGTTTC
>14|TRBJ1-1|TRBD1|many|TRBV14
CASSQRTGSGEAFF
TGTGCCAGCAGCCAAAGGACAGGGTCCGGTGAAGCTTTCTTT
>15|TRBJ2-1|-|-|TRBV29-1
CSVEWTFLSYNEQLF
TGCAGCGTTGAATGGACTTTCCTCTCATACAATGAGCAGTTATTC
>16|TRBJ1-1|TRBD1|few|TRBV20-1
CSARTTGGAWNTEAFF
TGCAGTGCTAGAACCACAGGGGGCGCGTGGAACACTGAAGCTTTCTTT
>21|TRBJ2-6|TRBD2|-|TRBV11-2
CASSPDSGLAGRRSRANVLTF
TGTGCCAGCAGCCCCGATTCGGGACTAGCGGGGAGGAGATCTAGGGCCAACGTCCTGACTTTC
>16|TRBJ2-4|TRBD2|many|TRBV28
CASRSSGGLAKNIQYF
TGTGCCAGCAGATCTAGCGGAGGGCTAGCCAAAAACATTCAGTACTTC
>12|TRBJ1-1|TRBD1|many|TRBV6-5
CASRRGTGEAFF
TGTGCCAGCAGACGGGGGACAGGTGAAGCTTTCTTT
>15|TRBJ2-1|TRBD2|many|TRBV5-4
CASSLKASGWNEQFF
TGTGCCAGCAGCTTGAAGGCTAGCGGGTGGAATGAGCAGTTCTTC
>16|TRBJ2-1|TRBD1|few|TRBV5-1
CASSWDGTGGLNEQFF
TGCGCCAGCAGCTGGGATGGGACAGGGGGCCTGAATGAGCAGTTCTTC
>15|TRBJ2-7|TRBD1|-|TRBV29-1
CSAIPRGQETYEQYF
TGCAGCGCTATTCCCCGGGGACAGGAGACCTACGAGCAATACTTC
>13|TRBJ2-7|-|-|TRBV28
CATNPPGLYERYF
TGTGCCACCAATCCCCCAGGACTCTACGAGCGGTACTTC
>13|TRBJ2-3|TRBD2|-|TRBV4-3
CASSARREDTRYF
TGCGCCAGCAGCGCAAGGCGGGAGGATACGCGGTATTTT
>16|TRBJ2-7|TRBD2|many|TRBV5-4
CASSLASGLAIYEQYF
TGTGCCAGCAGCTTGGCCTCCGGACTAGCGATCTACGAGCAGTACTTC
>13|TRBJ1-2|-|-|TRBV20-1
CSVRVGGEYGYTF
TGCAGTGTTAGAGTTGGGGGGGAATATGGCTACACCTTC
>16|TRBJ2-4|TRBD2|many|TRBV28
CASSSPTSGRATIQYF
TGTGCCAGCAGTTCCCCGACTAGCGGGAGGGCCACCATTCAGTACTTC
>13|TRBJ2-5|TRBD1|many|TRBV5-5
CASSVTGWETQYF
TGTGCCAGCAGCGTGACAGGGTGGGAGACCCAGTACTTC
>13|TRBJ2-2|TRBD1|many|TRBV20-1
CSVGQGNTGELFF
TGCAGTGTAGGACAGGGGAACACCGGGGAGCTGTTTTTT
>16|TRBJ2-2|TRBD2|many|TRBV5-4
CASSFPGRANTGELFF
TGTGCCAGCAGCTTCCCGGGGAGGGCGAACACCGGGGAGCTGTTTTTT
>15|TRBJ2-1|-|-|TRBV28
CASSLATESYNEQFF
TGTGCCAGCAGTTTAGCTACAGAGTCCTACAATGAGCAGTTCTTC